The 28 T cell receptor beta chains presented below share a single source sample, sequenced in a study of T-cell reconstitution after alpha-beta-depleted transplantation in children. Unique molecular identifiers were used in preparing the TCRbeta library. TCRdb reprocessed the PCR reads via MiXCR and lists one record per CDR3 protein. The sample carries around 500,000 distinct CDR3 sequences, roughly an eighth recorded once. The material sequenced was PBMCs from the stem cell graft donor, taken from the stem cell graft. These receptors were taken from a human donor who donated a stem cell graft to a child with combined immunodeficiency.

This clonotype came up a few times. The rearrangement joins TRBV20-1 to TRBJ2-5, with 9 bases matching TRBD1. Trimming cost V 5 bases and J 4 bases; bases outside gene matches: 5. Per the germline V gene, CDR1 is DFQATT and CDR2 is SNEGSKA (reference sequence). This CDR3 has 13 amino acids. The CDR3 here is CSAPGQGVETQYF. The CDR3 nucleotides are TGCAGTGCTCCGGGACAGGGAGTAGAGACCCAGTACTTC.

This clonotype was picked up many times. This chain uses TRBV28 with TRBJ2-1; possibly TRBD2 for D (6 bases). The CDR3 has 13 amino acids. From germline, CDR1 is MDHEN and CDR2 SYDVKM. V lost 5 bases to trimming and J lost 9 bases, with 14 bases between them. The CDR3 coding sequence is TGTGCCAGCAGTACTTGGGGGGTCGTTGAGCAGTTCTTC. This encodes CASSTWGVVEQFF.

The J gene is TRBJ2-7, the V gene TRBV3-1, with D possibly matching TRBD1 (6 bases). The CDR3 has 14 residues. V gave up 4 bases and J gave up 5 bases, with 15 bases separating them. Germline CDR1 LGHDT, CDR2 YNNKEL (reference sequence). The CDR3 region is CASSPLQGLDEQYF. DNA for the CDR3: TGTGCCAGCAGCCCATTGCAGGGGCTTGACGAGCAGTACTTC.

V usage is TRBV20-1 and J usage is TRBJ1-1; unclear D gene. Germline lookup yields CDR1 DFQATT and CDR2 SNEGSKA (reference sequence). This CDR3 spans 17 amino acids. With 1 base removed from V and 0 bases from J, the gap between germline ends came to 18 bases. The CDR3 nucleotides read TGCAGTGCTAGAGGGGATGACGTAGTTTATATGAACACTGAAGCTTTCTTT. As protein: CSARGDDVVYMNTEAFF.

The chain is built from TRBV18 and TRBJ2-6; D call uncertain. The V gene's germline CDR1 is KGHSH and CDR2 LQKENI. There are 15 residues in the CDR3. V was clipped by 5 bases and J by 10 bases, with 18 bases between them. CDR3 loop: CASSNLDPPGNVLTF. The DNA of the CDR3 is TGTGCCAGCTCAAACCTGGACCCCCCTGGGAACGTCCTGACTTTC.

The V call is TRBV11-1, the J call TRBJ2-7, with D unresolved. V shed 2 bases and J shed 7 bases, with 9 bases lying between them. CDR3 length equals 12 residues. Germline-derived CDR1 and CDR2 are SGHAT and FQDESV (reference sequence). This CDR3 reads CASSLPQREQYF. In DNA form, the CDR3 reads TGTGCCAGCAGCTTACCCCAACGTGAGCAGTACTTC. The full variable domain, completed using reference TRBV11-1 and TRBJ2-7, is EAEVAQSPRYKITEKSQAVAFWCDPISGHATLYWYRQILGQGPELLVQFQDESVVDDSQLPKDRFSAERLKGVDSTLKIQPAELGDSAMYLCASSLPQREQYFGPGTRLTVT.

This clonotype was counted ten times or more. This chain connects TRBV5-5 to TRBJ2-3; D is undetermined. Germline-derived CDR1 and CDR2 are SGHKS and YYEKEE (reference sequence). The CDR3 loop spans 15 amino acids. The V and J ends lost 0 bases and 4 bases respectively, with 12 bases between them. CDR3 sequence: CASSLAAVGADTQYF. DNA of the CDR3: TGTGCCAGCAGCTTGGCCGCGGTGGGTGCAGATACGCAGTATTTT.

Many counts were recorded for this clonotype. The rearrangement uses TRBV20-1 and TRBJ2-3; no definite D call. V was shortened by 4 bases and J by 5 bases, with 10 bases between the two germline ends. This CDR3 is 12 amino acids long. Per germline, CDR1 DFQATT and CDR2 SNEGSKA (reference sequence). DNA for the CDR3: TGCAGTGCTATTAAGACCGGAGATACGCAGTATTTT. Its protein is CSAIKTGDTQYF.

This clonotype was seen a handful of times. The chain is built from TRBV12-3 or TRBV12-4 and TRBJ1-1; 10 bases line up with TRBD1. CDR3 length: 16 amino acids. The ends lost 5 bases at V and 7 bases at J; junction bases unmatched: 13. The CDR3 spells CASSTRQGAQGDEAFF. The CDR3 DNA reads TGTGCCAGCAGTACCCGACAGGGGGCGCAAGGTGATGAAGCTTTCTTT.

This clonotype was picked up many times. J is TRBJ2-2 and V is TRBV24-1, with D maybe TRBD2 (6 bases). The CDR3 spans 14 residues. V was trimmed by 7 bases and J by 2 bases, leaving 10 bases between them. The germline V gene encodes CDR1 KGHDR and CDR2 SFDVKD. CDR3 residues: CATSGLSNTGELFF. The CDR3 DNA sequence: TGTGCCACCAGCGGACTATCAAACACCGGGGAGCTGTTTTTT.

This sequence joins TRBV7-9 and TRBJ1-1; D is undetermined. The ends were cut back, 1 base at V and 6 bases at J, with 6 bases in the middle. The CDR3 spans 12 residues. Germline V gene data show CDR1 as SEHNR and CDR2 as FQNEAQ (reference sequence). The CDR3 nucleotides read TGTGCCAGCAGCTTAGGGGAACCTGAAGCTTTCTTT. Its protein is CASSLGEPEAFF.

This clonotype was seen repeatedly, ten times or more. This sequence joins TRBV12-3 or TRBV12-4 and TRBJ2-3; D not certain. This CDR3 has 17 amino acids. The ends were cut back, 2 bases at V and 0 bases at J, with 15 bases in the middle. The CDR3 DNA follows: TGTGCCAGCAGTTTACGTTCTTCTGACACTAGCACAGATACGCAGTATTTT. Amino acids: CASSLRSSDTSTDTQYF.

The CDR3 loop reads CAISESGQPQHF. CDR3 in DNA: TGTGCCATCAGTGAGTCGGGTCAGCCCCAGCATTTT. The rearrangement links TRBV10-3 to TRBJ1-5; D uncertain. V was clipped by 0 bases and J by 6 bases, with 3 bases between them. Per the germline V gene, CDR1 is ENHRY and CDR2 is SYGVKD. The CDR3 totals 12 residues.

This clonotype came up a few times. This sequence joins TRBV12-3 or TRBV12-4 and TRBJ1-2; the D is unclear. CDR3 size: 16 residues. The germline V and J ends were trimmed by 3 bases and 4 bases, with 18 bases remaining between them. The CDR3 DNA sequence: TGTGCCAGCAGTTTCAAAATGGACGCCCGATTCTATGGCTACACCTTC. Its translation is CASSFKMDARFYGYTF.

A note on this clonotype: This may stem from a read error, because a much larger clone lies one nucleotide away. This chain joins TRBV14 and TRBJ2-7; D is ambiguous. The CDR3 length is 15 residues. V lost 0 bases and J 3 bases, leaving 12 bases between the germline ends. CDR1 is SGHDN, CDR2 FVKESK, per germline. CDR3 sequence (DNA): TGTGCCAGCAGCCAAGATAAGAGGACCTACTACGAGCAGTACTTC. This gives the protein CASSQDKRTYYEQYF.

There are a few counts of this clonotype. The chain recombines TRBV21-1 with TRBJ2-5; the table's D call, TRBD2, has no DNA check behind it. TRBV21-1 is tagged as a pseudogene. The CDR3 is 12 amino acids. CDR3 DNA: TGTGCCAGCAGCAGGAGCGGAGAGACCCAGTACTTC. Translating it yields CASSRSGETQYF.

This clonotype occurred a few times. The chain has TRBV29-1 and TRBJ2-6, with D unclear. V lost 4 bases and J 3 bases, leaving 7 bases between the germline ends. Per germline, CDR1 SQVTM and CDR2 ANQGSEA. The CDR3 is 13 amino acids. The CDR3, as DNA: TGCAGCGTTGGACCGTTTGGGGCCAACGTCCTGACTTTC. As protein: CSVGPFGANVLTF.

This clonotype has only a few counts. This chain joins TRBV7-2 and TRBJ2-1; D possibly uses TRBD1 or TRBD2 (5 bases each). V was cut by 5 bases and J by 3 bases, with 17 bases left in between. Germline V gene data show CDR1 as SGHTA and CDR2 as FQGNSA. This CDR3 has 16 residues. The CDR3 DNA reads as TGTGCCAGCAGCCCCATTGGGGGAGTCTACTACAATGAGCAGTTCTTC. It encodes CASSPIGGVYYNEQFF.

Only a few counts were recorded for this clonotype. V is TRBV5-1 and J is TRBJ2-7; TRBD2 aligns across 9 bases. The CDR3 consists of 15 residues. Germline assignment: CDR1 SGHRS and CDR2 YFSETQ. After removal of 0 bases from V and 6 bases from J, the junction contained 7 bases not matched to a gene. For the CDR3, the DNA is TGCGCCAGCAGCTTGGATCCGGGACTAGCCCGCGAGCAGTACTTC. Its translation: CASSLDPGLAREQYF.

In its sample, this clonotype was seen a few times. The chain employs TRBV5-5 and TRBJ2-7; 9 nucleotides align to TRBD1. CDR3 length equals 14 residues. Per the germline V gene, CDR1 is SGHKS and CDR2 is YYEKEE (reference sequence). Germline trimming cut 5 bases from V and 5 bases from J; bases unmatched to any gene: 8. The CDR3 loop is CASRPPTGGDEQYF. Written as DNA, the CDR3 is TGTGCCAGCAGACCTCCGACAGGGGGGGACGAGCAGTACTTC.

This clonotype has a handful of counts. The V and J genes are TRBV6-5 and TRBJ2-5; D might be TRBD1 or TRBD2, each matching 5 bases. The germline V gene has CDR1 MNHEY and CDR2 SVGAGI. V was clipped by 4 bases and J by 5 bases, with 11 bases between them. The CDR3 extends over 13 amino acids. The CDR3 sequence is CASSWGTWETQYF. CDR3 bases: TGTGCCAGCAGTTGGGGGACGTGGGAGACCCAGTACTTC.

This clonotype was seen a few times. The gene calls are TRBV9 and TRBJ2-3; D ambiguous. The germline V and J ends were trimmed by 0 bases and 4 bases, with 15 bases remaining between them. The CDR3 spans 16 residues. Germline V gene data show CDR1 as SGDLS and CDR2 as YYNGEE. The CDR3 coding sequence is TGTGCCAGCAGCGTAGCTCTAGGCCGGTTCCCAGATACGCAGTATTTT. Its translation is CASSVALGRFPDTQYF. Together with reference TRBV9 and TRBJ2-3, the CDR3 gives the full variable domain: DSGVTQTPKHLITATGQRVTLRCSPRSGDLSVYWYQQSLDQGLQFLIQYYNGEERAKGNILERFSAQQFPDLHSELNLSSLELGDSALYFCASSVALGRFPDTQYFGPGTRLTVL.

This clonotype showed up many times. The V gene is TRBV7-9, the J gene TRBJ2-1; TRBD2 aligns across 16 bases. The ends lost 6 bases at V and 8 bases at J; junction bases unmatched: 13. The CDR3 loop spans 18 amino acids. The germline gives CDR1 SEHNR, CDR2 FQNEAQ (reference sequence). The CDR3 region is CASRAIGTSGRGGDEQFF. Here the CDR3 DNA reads TGTGCCAGCAGAGCGATTGGGACTAGCGGGAGGGGAGGCGATGAGCAGTTCTTC.

The CDR3 nucleotides read TGTGCCAGCAGCCCCTACAACTCAGGGCGGTCCTACGAGCAGTACTTC. The encoded protein is CASSPYNSGRSYEQYF. V and J are TRBV7-9 and TRBJ2-7, with D possibly being TRBD1 (5 bases). This CDR3 spans 16 amino acids. CDR1 is SEHNR, CDR2 FQNEAQ, per germline (reference sequence). Trimming cost V 5 bases and J 1 base, with 18 bases left between them. The full variable domain, completed using reference TRBV7-9 and TRBJ2-7, is DTGVSQNPRHKITKRGQNVTFRCDPISEHNRLYWYRQTLGQGPEFLTYFQNEAQLEKSRLLSDRFSAERPKGSFSTLEIQRTEQGDSAMYLCASSPYNSGRSYEQYFGPGTRLTVT.

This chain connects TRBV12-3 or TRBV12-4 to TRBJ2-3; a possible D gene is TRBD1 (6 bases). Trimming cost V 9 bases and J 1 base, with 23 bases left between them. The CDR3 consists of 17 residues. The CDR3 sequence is CASRIRSRGGRTDTQYF. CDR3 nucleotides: TGTGCCAGTAGAATCCGGTCGAGAGGGGGTCGCACAGATACGCAGTATTTT.

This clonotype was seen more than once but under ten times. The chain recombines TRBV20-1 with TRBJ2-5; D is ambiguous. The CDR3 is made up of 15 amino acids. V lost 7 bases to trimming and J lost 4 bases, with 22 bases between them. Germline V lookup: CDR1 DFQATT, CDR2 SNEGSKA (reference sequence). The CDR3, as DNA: TGCAGTGTTCTTTTGGGTTCTGGTAGTTTAGAGACCCAGTACTTC. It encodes CSVLLGSGSLETQYF.

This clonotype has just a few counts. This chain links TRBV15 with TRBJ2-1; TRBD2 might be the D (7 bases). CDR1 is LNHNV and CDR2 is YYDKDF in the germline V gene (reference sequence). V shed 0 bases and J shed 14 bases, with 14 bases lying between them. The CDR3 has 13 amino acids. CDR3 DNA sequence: TGTGCCACCAGCAGAGATTCAGGGGAGGGGGAGTTCTTC. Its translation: CATSRDSGEGEFF.

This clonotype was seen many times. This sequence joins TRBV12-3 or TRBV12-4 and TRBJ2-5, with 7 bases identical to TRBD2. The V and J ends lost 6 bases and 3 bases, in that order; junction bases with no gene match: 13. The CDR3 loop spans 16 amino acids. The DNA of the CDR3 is TGTGCCAGCAGCCCCGGGGTGGCGGGGACTAAAGAGACCCAGTACTTC. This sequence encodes CASSPGVAGTKETQYF.